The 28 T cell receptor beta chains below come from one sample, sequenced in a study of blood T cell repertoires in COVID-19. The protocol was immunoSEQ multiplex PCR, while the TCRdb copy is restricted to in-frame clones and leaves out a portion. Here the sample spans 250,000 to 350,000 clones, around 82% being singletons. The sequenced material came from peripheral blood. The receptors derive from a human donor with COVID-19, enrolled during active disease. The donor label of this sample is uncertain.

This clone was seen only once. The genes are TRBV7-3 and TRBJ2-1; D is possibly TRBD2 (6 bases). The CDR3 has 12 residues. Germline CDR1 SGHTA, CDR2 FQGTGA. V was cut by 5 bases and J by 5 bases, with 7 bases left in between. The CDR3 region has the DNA TGTGCCAGCAGCGCGGGACACAATGAGCAGTTCTTC. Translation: CASSAGHNEQFF.

CDR3 region: CASSLTRYSTEAFF. CDR3 nucleotide sequence: TGTGCCAGCAGCTTAACCCGTTACTCCACTGAAGCTTTCTTT. The rearrangement uses TRBV7-3 and TRBJ1-1; D not resolved. Germline CDR1 and CDR2: SGHTA and FQGTGA. V lost 0 bases, J lost 4 bases, and 9 bases lay in between. The CDR3 has 14 amino acids.

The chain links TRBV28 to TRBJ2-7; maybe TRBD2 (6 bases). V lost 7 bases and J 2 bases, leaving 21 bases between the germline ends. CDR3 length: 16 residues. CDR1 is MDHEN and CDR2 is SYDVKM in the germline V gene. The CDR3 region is CASTRDVGSGAYEQYF. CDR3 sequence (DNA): TGTGCCAGCACCCGTGATGTGGGTAGCGGAGCCTACGAGCAGTACTTC.

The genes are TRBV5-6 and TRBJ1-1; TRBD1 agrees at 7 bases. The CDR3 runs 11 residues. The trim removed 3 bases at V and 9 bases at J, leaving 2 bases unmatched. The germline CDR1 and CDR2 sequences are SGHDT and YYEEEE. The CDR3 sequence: CASSSRGKAFF. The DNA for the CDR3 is TGTGCCAGCAGCTCCAGGGGGAAAGCTTTCTTT.

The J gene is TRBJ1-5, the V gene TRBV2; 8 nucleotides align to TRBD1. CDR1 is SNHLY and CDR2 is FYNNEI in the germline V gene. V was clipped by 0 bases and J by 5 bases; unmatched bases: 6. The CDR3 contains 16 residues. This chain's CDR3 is CASSEAAGGAYQPQHF. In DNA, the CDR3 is TGTGCCAGCAGTGAAGCGGCAGGGGGCGCATATCAGCCCCAGCATTTT.

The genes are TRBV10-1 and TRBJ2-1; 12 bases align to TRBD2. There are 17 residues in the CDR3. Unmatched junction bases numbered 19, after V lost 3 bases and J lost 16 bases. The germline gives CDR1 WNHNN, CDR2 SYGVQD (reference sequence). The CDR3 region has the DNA TGCGCCAGCAGTGAAACTGGGGCGGCTAGCGGGAGGGCCCAAATATTCTTC. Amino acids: CASSETGAASGRAQIFF.

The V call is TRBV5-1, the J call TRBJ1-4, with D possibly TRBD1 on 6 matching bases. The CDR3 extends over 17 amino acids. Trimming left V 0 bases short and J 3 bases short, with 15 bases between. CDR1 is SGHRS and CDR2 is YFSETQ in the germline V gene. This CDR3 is CASSLAGHGVANEKLFF. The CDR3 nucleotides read TGCGCCAGCAGCTTGGCGGGACACGGGGTAGCTAATGAAAAACTGTTTTTT.

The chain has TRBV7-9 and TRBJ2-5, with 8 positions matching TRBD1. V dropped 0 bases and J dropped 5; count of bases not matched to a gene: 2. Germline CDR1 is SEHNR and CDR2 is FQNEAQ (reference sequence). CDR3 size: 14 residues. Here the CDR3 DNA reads TGTGCCAGCAGCTTAGCCCGGGACAGGGAGACCCAGTACTTC. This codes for CASSLARDRETQYF.

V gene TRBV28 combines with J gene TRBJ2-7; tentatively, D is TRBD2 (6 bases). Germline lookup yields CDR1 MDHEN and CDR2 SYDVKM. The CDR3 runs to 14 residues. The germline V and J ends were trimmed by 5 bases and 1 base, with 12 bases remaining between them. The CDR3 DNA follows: TGTGCCAGCAGTCCAGCGGGTCCGTCCTACGAGCAGTACTTC. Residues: CASSPAGPSYEQYF.

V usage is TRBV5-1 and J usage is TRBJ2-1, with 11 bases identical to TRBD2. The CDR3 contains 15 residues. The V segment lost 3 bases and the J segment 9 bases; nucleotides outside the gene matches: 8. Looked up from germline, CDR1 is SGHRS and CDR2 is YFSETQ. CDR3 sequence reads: CASSYLAGGPAEQFF. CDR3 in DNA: TGCGCCAGCAGCTACTTAGCGGGAGGGCCCGCTGAGCAGTTCTTC.

The CDR3 sequence: CASSLAGSTDTQYF. The CDR3 nucleotides are TGCGCCAGCAGCTTGGCGGGAAGCACAGATACGCAGTATTTT. The genes are TRBV5-1 and TRBJ2-3, with D possibly being TRBD2 (5 bases). The CDR3 runs 14 residues. The germline V gene has CDR1 SGHRS and CDR2 YFSETQ. V lost 0 bases to trimming and J lost 0 bases, with 5 bases between them.

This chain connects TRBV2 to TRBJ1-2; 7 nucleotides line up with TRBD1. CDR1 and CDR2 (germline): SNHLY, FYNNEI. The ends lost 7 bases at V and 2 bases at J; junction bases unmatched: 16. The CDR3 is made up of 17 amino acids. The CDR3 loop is CASTTLPRGLQNYGYTF. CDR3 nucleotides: TGTGCCAGCACTACCCTCCCTAGGGGGCTACAAAACTATGGCTACACCTTC.

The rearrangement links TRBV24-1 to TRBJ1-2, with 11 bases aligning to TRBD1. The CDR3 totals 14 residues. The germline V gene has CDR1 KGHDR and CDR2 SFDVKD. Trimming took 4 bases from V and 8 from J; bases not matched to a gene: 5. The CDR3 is CATSEKDRGHGYTF. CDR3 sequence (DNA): TGTGCCACCAGTGAGAAGGACAGGGGGCACGGCTACACCTTC.

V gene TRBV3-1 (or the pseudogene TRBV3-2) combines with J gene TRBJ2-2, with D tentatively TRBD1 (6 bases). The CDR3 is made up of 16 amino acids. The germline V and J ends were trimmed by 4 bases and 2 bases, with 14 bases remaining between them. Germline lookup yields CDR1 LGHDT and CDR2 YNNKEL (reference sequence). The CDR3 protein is CASSLVAGTNTGELFF. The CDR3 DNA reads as TGTGCCAGCAGCCTCGTAGCCGGGACAAACACCGGGGAGCTGTTTTTT.

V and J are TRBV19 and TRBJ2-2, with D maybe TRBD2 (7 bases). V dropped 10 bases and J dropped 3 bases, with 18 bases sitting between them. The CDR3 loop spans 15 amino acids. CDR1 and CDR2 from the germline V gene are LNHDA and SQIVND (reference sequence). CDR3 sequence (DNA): TGTGCCATCTCCTTCGGGGGGCCGGACACCGGGGAGCTGTTTTTT. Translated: CAISFGGPDTGELFF.

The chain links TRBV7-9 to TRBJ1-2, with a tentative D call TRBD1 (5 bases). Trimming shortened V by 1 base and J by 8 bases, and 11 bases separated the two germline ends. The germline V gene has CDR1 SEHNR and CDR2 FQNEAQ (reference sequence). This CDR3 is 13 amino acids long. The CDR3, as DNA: TGTGCCAGCAGCTTAGTGCAGGGCGACGGCTACACCTTC. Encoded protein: CASSLVQGDGYTF.

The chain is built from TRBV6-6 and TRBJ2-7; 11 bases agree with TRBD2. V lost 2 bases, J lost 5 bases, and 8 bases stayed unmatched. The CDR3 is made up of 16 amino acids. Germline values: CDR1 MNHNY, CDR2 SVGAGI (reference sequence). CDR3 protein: CASSYGTSGSLDEQYF. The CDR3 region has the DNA TGTGCCAGCAGTTACGGGACTAGCGGCTCCCTGGACGAGCAGTACTTC.

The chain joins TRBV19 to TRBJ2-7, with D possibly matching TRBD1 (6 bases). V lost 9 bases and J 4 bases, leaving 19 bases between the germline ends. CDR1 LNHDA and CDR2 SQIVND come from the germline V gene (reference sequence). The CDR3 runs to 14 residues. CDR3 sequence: CASSGQGMLYEQYF. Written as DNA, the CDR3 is TGTGCCAGCTCTGGGCAGGGGATGTTGTACGAGCAGTACTTC. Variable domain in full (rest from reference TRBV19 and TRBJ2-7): DGGITQSPKYLFRKEGQNVTLSCEQNLNHDAMYWYRQDPGQGLRLIYYSQIVNDFQKGDIAEGYSVSREKKESFPLTVTSAQKNPTAFYLCASSGQGMLYEQYFGPGTRLTVT.

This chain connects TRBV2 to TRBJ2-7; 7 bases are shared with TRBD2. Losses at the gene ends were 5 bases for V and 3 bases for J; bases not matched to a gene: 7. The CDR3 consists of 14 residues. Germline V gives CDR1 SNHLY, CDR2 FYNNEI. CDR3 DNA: TGTGCCAGCAGTTGGGGAGGGGACCACTACGAGCAGTACTTC. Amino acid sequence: CASSWGGDHYEQYF.

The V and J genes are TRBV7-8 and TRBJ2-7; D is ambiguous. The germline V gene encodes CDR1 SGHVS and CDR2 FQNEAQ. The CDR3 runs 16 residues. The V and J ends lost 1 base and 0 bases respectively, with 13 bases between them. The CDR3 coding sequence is TGTGCCAGCAGCTTAGATTACTCCCTAAGCTCCTACGAGCAGTACTTC. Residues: CASSLDYSLSSYEQYF.

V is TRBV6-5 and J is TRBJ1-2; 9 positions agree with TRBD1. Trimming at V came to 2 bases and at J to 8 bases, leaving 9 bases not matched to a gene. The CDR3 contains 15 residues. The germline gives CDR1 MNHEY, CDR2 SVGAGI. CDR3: CASSYRTGESGGYTF. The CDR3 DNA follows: TGTGCCAGCAGTTACCGGACAGGGGAGAGTGGAGGCTACACCTTC.

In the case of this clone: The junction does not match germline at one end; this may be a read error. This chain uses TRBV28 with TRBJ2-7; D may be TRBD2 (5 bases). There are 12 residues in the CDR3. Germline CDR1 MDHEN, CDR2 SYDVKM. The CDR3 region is CASSFRGLSPRF. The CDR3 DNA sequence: TGTGCCAGCAGTTTTCGCGGACTCTCTCCTCGTTTC.

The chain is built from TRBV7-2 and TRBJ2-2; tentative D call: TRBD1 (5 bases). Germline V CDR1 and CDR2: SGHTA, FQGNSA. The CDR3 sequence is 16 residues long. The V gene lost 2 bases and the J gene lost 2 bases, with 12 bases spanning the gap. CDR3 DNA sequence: TGTGCCAGCAGCTTAAATACAGGAAGAAACACCGGGGAGCTGTTTTTT. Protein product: CASSLNTGRNTGELFF.

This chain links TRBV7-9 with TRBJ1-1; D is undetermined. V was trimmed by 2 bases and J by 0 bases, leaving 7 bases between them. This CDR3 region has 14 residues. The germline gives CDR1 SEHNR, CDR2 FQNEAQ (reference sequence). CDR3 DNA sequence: TGTGCCAGCAGCTTAACGAGCTTGAACACTGAAGCTTTCTTT. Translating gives CASSLTSLNTEAFF.

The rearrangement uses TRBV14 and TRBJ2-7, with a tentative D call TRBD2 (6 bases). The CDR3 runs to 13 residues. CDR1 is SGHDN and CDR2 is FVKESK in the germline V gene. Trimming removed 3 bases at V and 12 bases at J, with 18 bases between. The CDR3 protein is CASSQGPRERRYF. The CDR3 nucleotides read TGTGCCAGCAGCCAGGGCCCGCGGGAACGGCGGTACTTC.

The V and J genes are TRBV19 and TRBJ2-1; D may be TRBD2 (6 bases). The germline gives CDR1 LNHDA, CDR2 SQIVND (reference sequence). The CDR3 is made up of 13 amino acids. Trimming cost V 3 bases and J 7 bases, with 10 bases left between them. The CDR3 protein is CASSILALNEQFF. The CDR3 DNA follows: TGTGCCAGTAGTATTCTAGCGCTTAATGAGCAGTTCTTC.

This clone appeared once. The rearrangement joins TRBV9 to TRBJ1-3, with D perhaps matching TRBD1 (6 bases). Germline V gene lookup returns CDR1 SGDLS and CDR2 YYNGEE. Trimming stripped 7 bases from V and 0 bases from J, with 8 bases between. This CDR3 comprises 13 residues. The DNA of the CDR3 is TGTGCCAGCCAACAGGGCTCTGGAAACACCATATATTTT. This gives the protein CASQQGSGNTIYF.

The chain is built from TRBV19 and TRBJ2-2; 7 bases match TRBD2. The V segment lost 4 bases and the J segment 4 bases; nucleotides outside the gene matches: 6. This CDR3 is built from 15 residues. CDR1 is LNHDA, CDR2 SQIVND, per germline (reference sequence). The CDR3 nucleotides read TGTGCCAGTAGTACTTTCCCGGGGGGCACCGGGGAGCTGTTTTTT. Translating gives CASSTFPGGTGELFF.